Listed below are T cell receptor beta chains from one sample, sequenced in a study of CD8 T cells in ankylosing spondylitis. In TCRdb, the 5' RACE reads were re-called with MiXCR into one record per CDR3 protein. The table shows about 90,000 distinct CDR3 sequences, with roughly 9% occurring only once. The specimen sequenced was blood, either unsorted or a sorted T cell fraction (not recorded which). All receptors come from a male donor with ankylosing spondylitis. The CDR3 runs from the conserved cysteine through the conserved F or W. The D gene is left open where the match is weak. The size field is filled for only some rows; it gives once, few, many or a size class.

NA TRBJ2-1 few TRBV20-1 CSAFYSGEVLYNEQFF TGCAGTGCTTTCTACTCGGGGGAAGTCCTATACAATGAGCAGTTCTTC
TRBD2 TRBJ2-1 few TRBV7-2 CASSLAEGLAEYNEQFF TGTGCCAGCAGCTTAGCGGAGGGACTAGCAGAATACAATGAGCAGTTCTTC
NA TRBJ2-1 NA TRBV9 CASSVGDSVRSYNEQFF TGTGCCAGCAGCGTAGGTGATAGCGTAAGATCCTACAATGAGCAGTTCTTC
NA TRBJ1-2 many TRBV7-9 CASSHGTENGYTF TGTGCCAGCAGCCATGGTACGGAAAATGGCTACACCTTC
NA TRBJ2-5 few TRBV13 CASSLGQGETQYF TGTGCCAGCAGCTTAGGCCAGGGAGAGACCCAGTACTTC
NA TRBJ2-5 NA TRBV7-9 CASSFPGGQPQETQYF TGTGCCAGCAGCTTCCCGGGGGGACAGCCACAAGAGACCCAGTACTTC
TRBD1 TRBJ1-1 few TRBV7-9 CASSQWTGMNTEAFF TGTGCCAGCAGCCAATGGACAGGGATGAACACTGAAGCTTTCTTT
TRBD2 TRBJ2-1 NA TRBV5-6 CASSVGAGDSYNEQFF TGTGCCAGCAGCGTAGGAGCGGGAGACTCCTACAATGAGCAGTTCTTC
NA TRBJ2-1 many TRBV11-1 CASSLAGLYNEQFF TGTGCCAGCAGCTTGGCAGGGCTCTACAATGAGCAGTTCTTC
NA TRBJ2-7 few TRBV6-2/TRBV6-3 CASSSSVEQYF TGTGCCAGCAGTTCCTCTGTCGAGCAGTACTTC
TRBD1 TRBJ2-3 medium-sized TRBV6-1 CASSEFRRGTDTQYF TGTGCCAGCAGTGAATTTCGCAGGGGGACAGATACGCAGTATTTT
TRBD1 TRBJ1-5 many TRBV7-8 CASSLGQGIGQPQHF TGTGCCAGCAGCCTGGGACAGGGAATTGGTCAGCCCCAGCATTTT
NA TRBJ1-1 many TRBV27 CASSVQGLNTEAFF TGTGCCAGCAGTGTACAGGGACTGAACACTGAAGCTTTCTTT
NA TRBJ2-1 few TRBV27 CASSYRDPEFNEQFF TGTGCCAGCAGTTACCGGGATCCGGAGTTCAATGAGCAGTTCTTC
TRBD2 TRBJ2-1 hyperexpanded TRBV6-5 CATTRKTSGRHNSYNEQFF TGTGCCACGACGCGAAAGACTAGCGGGAGGCACAACTCCTACAATGAGCAGTTCTTC
NA TRBJ1-1 NA TRBV7-9 CATWGEANTEAFF TGTGCCACCTGGGGGGAAGCGAACACTGAAGCTTTCTTT
TRBD2 TRBJ2-1 many TRBV12-3/TRBV12-4 CASRPGTSGYNEQFF TGTGCCAGCAGACCCGGGACTAGCGGTTACAATGAGCAGTTCTTC
TRBD2 TRBJ2-1 many TRBV4-2 CASSQDLRTSGSEQFF TGTGCCAGCAGCCAAGATCTCCGGACTAGCGGGAGTGAGCAGTTCTTC
NA TRBJ2-7 many TRBV10-3 CAISVGVSYEQYF TGTGCCATCAGTGTGGGGGTCTCCTACGAGCAGTACTTC
NA TRBJ1-4 few TRBV7-9 CASSWAGKEKLFF TGTGCCAGCAGTTGGGCAGGGAAGGAAAAACTGTTTTTT
NA TRBJ2-5 many TRBV5-6 CASSPPKYQETQYF TGTGCCAGCAGCCCGCCTAAGTACCAAGAGACCCAGTACTTC
NA TRBJ1-3 many TRBV7-9 CASSLGPSGNTIYF TGTGCCAGCAGCCTAGGACCGTCCGGAAACACCATATATTTT
NA TRBJ2-1 NA TRBV24-1 CATSESVGELGDEQFF TGTGCCACCAGTGAATCAGTGGGGGAGCTAGGGGATGAGCAGTTCTTC
NA TRBJ2-2 NA TRBV5-1 CASSLESGELFF TGCGCCAGCAGCTTGGAATCCGGGGAGCTGTTTTTT
TRBD1 TRBJ1-5 few TRBV27 CASSPEQGYGNQPQHF TGTGCCAGCAGTCCCGAACAGGGGTACGGCAATCAGCCCCAGCATTTT
NA TRBJ2-2 NA TRBV24-1 CATSESGSTGELFF TGTGCCACCAGTGAATCGGGAAGCACCGGGGAGCTGTTTTTT
NA TRBJ2-3 few TRBV6-4 CASSTPGTPDKNPIPPDTQYF TGTGCCAGCAGCACCCCCGGGACACCTGACAAAAACCCAATACCCCCAGATACGCAGTATTTT
TRBD2 TRBJ2-1 few TRBV7-8 CASSPGTSGIIEQFF TGTGCCAGCAGCCCCGGGACTAGCGGGATTATTGAGCAGTTCTTC
TRBD1 TRBJ1-1 NA TRBV4-2 CASSPRGQGVNTEAFF TGTGCCAGCAGCCCACGAGGACAGGGAGTAAACACTGAAGCTTTCTTT
TRBD1 TRBJ2-2 NA TRBV19 CASSKDRGPYTGELFF TGTGCCAGTAGTAAGGACAGGGGCCCTTACACCGGGGAGCTGTTTTTT
TRBD2 TRBJ2-2 many TRBV7-9 CASSFEGLATGELFF TGTGCCAGCAGCTTTGAGGGACTAGCTACCGGGGAGCTGTTTTTT
TRBD2 TRBJ2-3 NA TRBV11-2 CASRGRGRAADTQYF TGTGCCAGCAGGGGTCGCGGGAGGGCCGCGGATACGCAGTATTTT
TRBD1 TRBJ1-5 few TRBV4-1 CASSQGQGYEPQHF TGCGCCAGCAGCCAGGGACAGGGTTACGAGCCCCAGCATTTT
TRBD1 TRBJ1-5 NA TRBV6-1 CASNPPGGRQPQHF TGTGCCAGCAATCCCCCAGGGGGCCGACAGCCCCAGCATTTT
NA TRBJ2-7 NA TRBV4-2 CASSQESYEQYF TGTGCCAGCAGTCAAGAGTCCTACGAGCAGTACTTC
NA TRBJ1-5 NA TRBV4-2 CASSQDPLDSNGNQPQHF TGTGCCAGCAGCCAAGATCCCCTGGACTCAAACGGCAATCAGCCCCAGCATTTT
NA TRBJ1-5 NA TRBV7-9 CASSHERGPSMHQPQHF TGTGCCAGCAGCCATGAACGGGGACCGTCTATGCATCAGCCCCAGCATTTT
TRBD2 TRBJ2-1 many TRBV2 CASGTSGPYNEQFF TGTGCCAGTGGGACTAGCGGCCCCTACAATGAGCAGTTCTTC
TRBD2 TRBJ2-7 few TRBV5-1 CASSGTGTSSEQYF TGCGCCAGCAGCGGGACCGGGACTAGCAGCGAGCAGTACTTC
NA TRBJ2-7 many TRBV27 CASSLGAGRTYEQYF TGTGCCAGCAGTTTAGGGGCTGGGAGGACCTACGAGCAGTACTTC
NA TRBJ1-5 NA TRBV7-6 CASSAQGTEPQHF TGTGCCAGCAGCGCACAGGGAACGGAGCCCCAGCATTTT
TRBD2 TRBJ2-3 NA TRBV7-9 CASTPSGSSGDTQYF TGTGCCAGCACGCCTAGCGGGAGTTCAGGAGATACGCAGTATTTT